This is a list of T cell receptor beta chains from one sample in a study of vaccination and CD4 T cells after COVID-19. No antigen is known for these receptors. TCRdb re-analysed the PCR reads in MiXCR, keeping a single row per CDR3 protein. The data hold fewer than 25,000 distinct CDR3 sequences, with under 55% observed a single time. Sequencing was performed on CD4+ T cells from blood, cultured in vitro, taken about 7 months after SARS-CoV-2 vaccination. Every receptor here comes from a human donor who had recovered from COVID-19. CDR3s include the opening cysteine and the closing phenylalanine or tryptophan. D genes are given only for firm matches. The size entry is marked missing in some rows and otherwise reads once, few, many or a size class.

J | D | size | V | DNA | CDR3
TRBJ2-3 | TRBD2 | NA | TRBV7-2 | TGTGCCAGCAGCTTGTGGGGGGAGGGCGCAGATACGCAGTATTTT | CASSLWGEGADTQYF
TRBJ2-1 | TRBD2 | few | TRBV27 | TGTGCCAGCAGTTTATTAGCGGGAGGGCCGTCCTACAATGAGCAGTTCTTC | CASSLLAGGPSYNEQFF
TRBJ2-3 | NA | NA | TRBV20-1 | TGCAGTGCTAGCCGCCGGGACTTAACCACAGATACGCAGTATTTT | CSASRRDLTTDTQYF
TRBJ2-7 | TRBD2 | few | TRBV15 | TGTGCCACCAGCAGGGGGACTAGCGGCCTCTCCTACGAGCAGTACTTC | CATSRGTSGLSYEQYF
TRBJ2-7 | NA | NA | TRBV6-1 | TGTGCCAGCAGTGATGGACTTTCCTACGAGCAGTACTTC | CASSDGLSYEQYF
TRBJ1-6 | NA | NA | TRBV12-3/TRBV12-4 | TGTGCCAGCAGGCGGGGCCTCTTATCGAGCACCCTCCACTTT | CASRRGLLSSTLHF
TRBJ2-2 | TRBD1 | NA | TRBV10-3 | TGTGCCAGCCACGGGACAGGGGATACCGGGGAGCTGTTTTTT | CASHGTGDTGELFF
TRBJ1-6 | NA | few | TRBV28 | TGTGCCAGCAGTCCCGGGACAACTAATTCACCCCTCCACTTT | CASSPGTTNSPLHF
TRBJ1-6 | NA | once | TRBV5-6 | TGTGCCAGCAGCTTGTGGGGGCGGGATTCACCCCTCCACTTT | CASSLWGRDSPLHF
TRBJ1-5 | NA | few | TRBV19 | TGTGCCAGTAGTGAGGGGAACCCAAATCAGCCCCAGCATTTT | CASSEGNPNQPQHF
TRBJ1-6 | NA | once | TRBV6-5 | TGTGCCAGCAGTTACAAATCATATAATTCACCCCTCCACTTT | CASSYKSYNSPLHF
TRBJ2-1 | NA | few | TRBV28 | TGTGCCAGCAGTTTAAGCGGAGGCCACAATGAGCAGTTCTTC | CASSLSGGHNEQFF
TRBJ2-7 | NA | few | TRBV5-4 | TGTGCCAGCAGCTTGACAGGTTACGAGCAGTACTTC | CASSLTGYEQYF
TRBJ1-6 | NA | few | TRBV28 | TGTGCCAGCACCGATCGATATTCACCCCTCCACTTT | CASTDRYSPLHF
TRBJ1-2 | NA | NA | TRBV28 | TGTGCCAGCACCTCCAGGGACCACTATGGCTACACCTTC | CASTSRDHYGYTF
TRBJ1-1 | NA | NA | TRBV28 | TGTGCCAGCAGTCCCCCCGTCGATACTGAAGCTTTCTTT | CASSPPVDTEAFF
TRBJ2-6 | TRBD1 | NA | TRBV15 | TGTGCCACCAGCATTCGGGACAGGGTCTCCTCTGGGGCCAACGTCCTGACTTTC | CATSIRDRVSSGANVLTF
TRBJ2-7 | TRBD1 | few | TRBV6-4 | TGTGCCAGCAGTGTTAGACAGGGTGACGAGCAGTACTTC | CASSVRQGDEQYF
TRBJ1-2 | NA | NA | TRBV28 | TGTGCCAGCGGAAAAACAGGATATGGCTACACCTTC | CASGKTGYGYTF
TRBJ2-2 | NA | NA | TRBV10-3 | TGTGCCATCAGTGGGGGGATTTCCTCAAACACCGGGGAGCTGTTTTTT | CAISGGISSNTGELFF
TRBJ1-5 | NA | few | TRBV4-1 | TGCGCCAGCAGCCAAGCGGGACTAACAGCCCAGCATTTT | CASSQAGLTAQHF
TRBJ2-7 | NA | NA | TRBV5-1 | TGCGCCAGCACTAGCCTGAGCTCCTACGAGCAGTACTTC | CASTSLSSYEQYF
TRBJ2-1 | TRBD1 | NA | TRBV27 | TGTGCCAGCAGTTTCGGACAGGGTACCTACAATGAGCAGTTCTTC | CASSFGQGTYNEQFF
TRBJ2-3 | NA | NA | TRBV7-2 | TGTGCCAGCAGCGCACCAAACACAGATACGCAGTATTTT | CASSAPNTDTQYF
TRBJ2-5 | NA | NA | TRBV20-1 | TGCAGTGCTAGATACCAGGGACACTACCAAGAGACCCAGTACTTC | CSARYQGHYQETQYF
TRBJ2-7 | TRBD2 | NA | TRBV20-1 | TGCAGTGCTCGAAGGGGACTAGCGGGTGGGGGGTACGAGCAGTACTTC | CSARRGLAGGGYEQYF
TRBJ2-3 | TRBD2 | few | TRBV20-1 | TGCAGTCCTCGGACTAGCGGGAGGGCCTCCTCAGATACGCAGTATTTT | CSPRTSGRASSDTQYF
TRBJ2-5 | NA | NA | TRBV7-2 | TGTGCCAGCAGCTTAGGAGGCAGGAACCAAGAGACCCAGTACTTC | CASSLGGRNQETQYF
TRBJ2-1 | TRBD2 | NA | TRBV10-3 | TGTGCCATCAGTGATTCAAGCGGGAGATACAATGAGCAGTTCTTC | CAISDSSGRYNEQFF
TRBJ1-5 | NA | few | TRBV6-2/TRBV6-3 | TGTGCCAGCAGAAGGATTATTGATAGCAATCAGCCCCAGCATTTT | CASRRIIDSNQPQHF
TRBJ1-5 | TRBD1 | few | TRBV20-1 | TGCAGTGCTAGAGGGACAGGGGGCCCCAATCAGCCCCAGCATTTT | CSARGTGGPNQPQHF
TRBJ2-5 | NA | NA | TRBV7-8 | TGTGCCAGCAGCTCTAGGGGGGCGCGGGCTGTAGAGACCCAGTACTTC | CASSSRGARAVETQYF
TRBJ2-5 | TRBD2 | NA | TRBV7-9 | TGTGCCAGCAGCTTAGATGGGGGGGAAGAGACCCAGTACTTC | CASSLDGGEETQYF
TRBJ2-1 | NA | NA | TRBV6-5 | TGTGCCAGCAGATACGACTCCTACAATGAGCAGTTCTTC | CASRYDSYNEQFF
TRBJ1-2 | NA | few | TRBV7-8 | TGTGCCAGCAGCGAAGCCGGGACATATGGCTACACCTTC | CASSEAGTYGYTF
TRBJ1-3 | TRBD1 | NA | TRBV6-5 | TGTGCCAGCAGTTATCAGGGACAGGGCTCAAACACCATATATTTT | CASSYQGQGSNTIYF
TRBJ1-5 | TRBD1 | few | TRBV2 | TGTGCCAGTGGGACAGGTGATAATCAGCCCCAGCATTTT | CASGTGDNQPQHF
TRBJ2-3 | TRBD2 | NA | TRBV29-1 | TGCAGCGTTGAAGATCGGTCTAGCGGGGGAACAGATACGCAGTATTTT | CSVEDRSSGGTDTQYF
TRBJ2-5 | NA | NA | TRBV20-1 | TGCGGGGGAGTTCGTTCAGAGACCCAGTACTTC | CGGVRSETQYF
TRBJ1-2 | NA | few | TRBV28 | TGTGCCAGCAGACCCACCAAATCCATTGGCTACACCTTC | CASRPTKSIGYTF
TRBJ2-1 | TRBD2 | NA | TRBV20-1 | TGCAGTGCTAGAGACGGGAGGGCCGAGAATGAGCAGTTCTTC | CSARDGRAENEQFF
TRBJ1-2 | NA | few | TRBV7-9 | TGTGCCAGCAGCTACCCTTTCGGGCAGGGGAACTATGGCTACACCTTC | CASSYPFGQGNYGYTF
TRBJ2-1 | TRBD2 | NA | TRBV19 | TGTGCCAGTAGTATTTCTAGCGGGAGGGCCGGTGAGCAGTTCTTC | CASSISSGRAGEQFF
TRBJ2-1 | NA | NA | TRBV7-9 | TGTGCCAGCAGCTCCCAGAGGGGGGGGCGCGTACGCAATGAGCAGTTCTTC | CASSSQRGGRVRNEQFF
TRBJ2-1 | NA | NA | TRBV29-1 | TGCAGCGTGTCGCTAACCCTCCATTACAATGAGCAGTTCTTC | CSVSLTLHYNEQFF
TRBJ2-7 | NA | few | TRBV20-1 | TGCAGTGCTATGACCGGGGGCGGCTACGAGCAGTACTTC | CSAMTGGGYEQYF
TRBJ2-3 | NA | NA | TRBV7-3 | TGTGCCAGCAGCGACCCCCGTGCCCCGGGTACGCAGTATTTT | CASSDPRAPGTQYF
TRBJ2-1 | NA | NA | TRBV6-2/TRBV6-3 | TGTGCCAGCACCAACAGGAGGGGGGCGTACTACAATGAGCAGTTCTTC | CASTNRRGAYYNEQFF